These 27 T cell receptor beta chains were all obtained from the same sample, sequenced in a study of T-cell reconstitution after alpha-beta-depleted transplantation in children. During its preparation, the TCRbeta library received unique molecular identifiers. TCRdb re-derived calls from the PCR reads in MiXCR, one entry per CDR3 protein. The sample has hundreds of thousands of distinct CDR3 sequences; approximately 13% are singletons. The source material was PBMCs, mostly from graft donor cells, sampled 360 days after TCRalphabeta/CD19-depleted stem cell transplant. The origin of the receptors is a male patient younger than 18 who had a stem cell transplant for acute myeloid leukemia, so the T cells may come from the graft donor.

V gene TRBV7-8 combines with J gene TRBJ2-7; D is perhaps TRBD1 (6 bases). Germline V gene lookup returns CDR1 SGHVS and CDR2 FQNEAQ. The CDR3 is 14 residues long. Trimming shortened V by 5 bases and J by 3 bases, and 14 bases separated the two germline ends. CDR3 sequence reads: CASSRTDRLYEQYF. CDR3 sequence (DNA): TGTGCCAGCAGCCGTACAGACAGGCTCTACGAGCAGTACTTC.

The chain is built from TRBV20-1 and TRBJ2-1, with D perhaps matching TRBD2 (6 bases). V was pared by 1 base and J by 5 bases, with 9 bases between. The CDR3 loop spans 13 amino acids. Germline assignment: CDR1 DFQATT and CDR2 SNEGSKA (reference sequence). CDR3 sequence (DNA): TGCAGTGCTAGAGGGGCTAGCGACAATGAGCAGTTCTTC. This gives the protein CSARGASDNEQFF.

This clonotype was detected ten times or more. CDR3 in DNA: TGTGCCAGCAGTTCCCTGCCGGGACAGCCCTTCGAGCAGTACTTC. Translation: CASSSLPGQPFEQYF. The rearrangement links TRBV6-5 to TRBJ2-7; TRBD1 aligns across 7 bases. Germline V lookup: CDR1 MNHEY, CDR2 SVGAGI. This CDR3 is built from 15 residues. The ends lost 4 bases at V and 6 bases at J; junction bases unmatched: 12.

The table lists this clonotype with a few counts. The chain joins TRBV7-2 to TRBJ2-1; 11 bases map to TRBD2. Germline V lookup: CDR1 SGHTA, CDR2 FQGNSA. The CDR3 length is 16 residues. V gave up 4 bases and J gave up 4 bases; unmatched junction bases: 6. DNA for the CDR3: TGTGCCAGCAGCTCTGGGACTAGCGGAAATTACAATGAGCAGTTCTTC. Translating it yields CASSSGTSGNYNEQFF.

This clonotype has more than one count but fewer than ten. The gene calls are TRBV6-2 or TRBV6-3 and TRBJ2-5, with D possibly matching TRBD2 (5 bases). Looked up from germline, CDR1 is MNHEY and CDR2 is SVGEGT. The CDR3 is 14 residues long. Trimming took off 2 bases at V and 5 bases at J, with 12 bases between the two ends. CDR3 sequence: CASSYIRGRETQYF. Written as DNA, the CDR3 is TGTGCCAGCAGTTACATCCGGGGTCGGGAGACCCAGTACTTC.

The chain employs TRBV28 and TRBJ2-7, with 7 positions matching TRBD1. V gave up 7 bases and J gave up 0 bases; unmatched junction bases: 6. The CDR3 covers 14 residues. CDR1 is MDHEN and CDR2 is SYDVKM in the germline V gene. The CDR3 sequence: CASTMTGFSYEQYF. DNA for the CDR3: TGTGCCAGCACCATGACAGGGTTCTCCTACGAGCAGTACTTC.

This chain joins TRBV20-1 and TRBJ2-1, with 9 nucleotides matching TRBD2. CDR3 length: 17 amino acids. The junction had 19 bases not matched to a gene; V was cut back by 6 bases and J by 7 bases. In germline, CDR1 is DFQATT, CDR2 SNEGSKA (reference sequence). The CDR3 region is CSAGTSRASGMGNEQFF. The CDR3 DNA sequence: TGCAGTGCCGGGACTTCCCGGGCTAGCGGGATGGGAAATGAGCAGTTCTTC.

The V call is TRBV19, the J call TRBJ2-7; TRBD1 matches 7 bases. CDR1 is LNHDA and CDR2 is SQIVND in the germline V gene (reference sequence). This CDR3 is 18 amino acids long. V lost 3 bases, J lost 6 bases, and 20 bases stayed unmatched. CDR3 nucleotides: TGTGCCAGTAGTATCCGACAGGGCCAAGCGGACCGACGGGGCGAGCAGTACTTC. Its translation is CASSIRQGQADRRGEQYF.

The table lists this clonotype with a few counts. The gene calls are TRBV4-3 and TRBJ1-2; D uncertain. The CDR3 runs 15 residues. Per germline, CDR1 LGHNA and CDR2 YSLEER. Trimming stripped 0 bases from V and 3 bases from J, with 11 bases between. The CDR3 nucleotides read TGCGCCAGCAGCCAAGATCGGGTAGACCACTATGGCTACACCTTC. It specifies CASSQDRVDHYGYTF.

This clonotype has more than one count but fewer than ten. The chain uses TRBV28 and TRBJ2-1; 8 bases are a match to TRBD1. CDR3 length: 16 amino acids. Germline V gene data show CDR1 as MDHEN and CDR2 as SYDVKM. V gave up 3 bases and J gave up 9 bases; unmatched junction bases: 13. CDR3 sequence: CASSFGRTGYDVEQFF. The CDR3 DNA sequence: TGTGCCAGCAGTTTCGGAAGGACAGGGTATGATGTTGAGCAGTTCTTC.

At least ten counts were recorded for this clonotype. CDR3 in DNA: TGTGCCAGCAGACGTCTAGCGGGAGGATCAGATACGCAGTATTTT. Protein product: CASRRLAGGSDTQYF. The chain has TRBV6-2 or TRBV6-3 and TRBJ2-3; 11 bases are shared with TRBD2. Per germline, CDR1 MNHEY and CDR2 SVGEGT. This CDR3 is built from 15 residues. J gave up 4 bases and V 6 bases, and 6 bases lay outside the gene matches.

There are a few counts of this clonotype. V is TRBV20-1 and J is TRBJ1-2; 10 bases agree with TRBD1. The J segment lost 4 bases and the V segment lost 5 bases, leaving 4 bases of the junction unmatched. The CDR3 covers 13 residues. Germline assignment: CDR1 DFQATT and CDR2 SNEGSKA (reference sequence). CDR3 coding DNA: TGCAGTGCTCCGGGACAGGGGCTCTATGGCTACACCTTC. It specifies CSAPGQGLYGYTF.

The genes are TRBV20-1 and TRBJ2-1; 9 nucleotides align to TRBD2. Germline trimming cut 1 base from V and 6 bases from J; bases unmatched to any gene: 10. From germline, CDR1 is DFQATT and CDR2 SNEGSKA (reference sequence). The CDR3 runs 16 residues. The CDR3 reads CSARAPVAGGLNEQFF. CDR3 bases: TGCAGTGCTAGAGCTCCCGTGGCGGGAGGGCTCAATGAGCAGTTCTTC.

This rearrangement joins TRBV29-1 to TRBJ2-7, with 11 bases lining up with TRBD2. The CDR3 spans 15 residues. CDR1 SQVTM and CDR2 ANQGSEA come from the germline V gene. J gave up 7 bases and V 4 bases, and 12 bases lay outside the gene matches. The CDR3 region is CSVVKLAGGGGEQYF. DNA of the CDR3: TGCAGCGTTGTTAAGCTAGCGGGAGGCGGGGGGGAGCAGTACTTC.

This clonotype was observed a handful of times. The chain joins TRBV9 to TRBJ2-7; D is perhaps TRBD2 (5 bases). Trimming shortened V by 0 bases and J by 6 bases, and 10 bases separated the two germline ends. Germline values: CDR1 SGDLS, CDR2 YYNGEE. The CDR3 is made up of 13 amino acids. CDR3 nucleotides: TGTGCCAGCAGCGTAGAACTCCGGGGCGAGCAGTACTTC. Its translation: CASSVELRGEQYF.

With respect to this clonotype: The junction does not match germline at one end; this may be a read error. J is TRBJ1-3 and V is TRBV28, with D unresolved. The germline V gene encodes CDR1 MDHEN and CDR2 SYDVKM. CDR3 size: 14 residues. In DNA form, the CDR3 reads TGTGCCAGCAGTTTGTTAAGCTCTGGAAACGCCATATATTTT. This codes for CASSLLSSGNAIYF.

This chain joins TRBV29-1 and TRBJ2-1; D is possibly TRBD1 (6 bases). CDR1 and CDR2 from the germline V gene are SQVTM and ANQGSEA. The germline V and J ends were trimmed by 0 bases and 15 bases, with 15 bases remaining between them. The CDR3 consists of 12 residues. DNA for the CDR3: TGCAGCGTTGAAGATCGCCCGGCAGGGGTGTTCTTC. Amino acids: CSVEDRPAGVFF.

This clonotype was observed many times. The CDR3 region has the DNA TGTGCCAGCAGTTACTCCGGGGTAAACATTCAGTACTTC. The encoded protein is CASSYSGVNIQYF. The rearrangement uses TRBV6-5 and TRBJ2-4; D perhaps matches TRBD2 (5 bases). Trimming stripped 0 bases from V and 6 bases from J, with 6 bases between. The CDR3 extends over 13 amino acids. Germline CDR1 and CDR2: MNHEY and SVGAGI.

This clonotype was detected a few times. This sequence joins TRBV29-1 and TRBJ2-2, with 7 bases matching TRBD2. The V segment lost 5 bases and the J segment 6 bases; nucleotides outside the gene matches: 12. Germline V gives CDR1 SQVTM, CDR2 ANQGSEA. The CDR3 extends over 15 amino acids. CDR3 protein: CSVKKGGSTAGELFF. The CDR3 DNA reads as TGCAGCGTTAAAAAAGGCGGGAGTACGGCCGGGGAGCTGTTTTTT.

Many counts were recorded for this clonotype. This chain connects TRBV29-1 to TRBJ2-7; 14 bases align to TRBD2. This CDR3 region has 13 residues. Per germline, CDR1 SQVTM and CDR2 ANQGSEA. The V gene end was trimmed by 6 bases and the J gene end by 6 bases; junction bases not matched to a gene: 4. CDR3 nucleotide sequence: TGCAGCGTAGGGACTAGCGGGGGCTTCGAGCAGTACTTC. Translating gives CSVGTSGGFEQYF.

The CDR3 protein is CASSQDLTSGTHNEQFF. CDR3 bases: TGCGCCAGCAGCCAAGATCTTACTAGCGGGACCCACAATGAGCAGTTCTTC. This chain uses TRBV4-3 with TRBJ2-1; TRBD2 matches at 10 bases. The trim removed 0 bases at V and 5 bases at J, leaving 7 bases unmatched. This CDR3 spans 17 amino acids. Germline CDR1 and CDR2: LGHNA and YSLEER.

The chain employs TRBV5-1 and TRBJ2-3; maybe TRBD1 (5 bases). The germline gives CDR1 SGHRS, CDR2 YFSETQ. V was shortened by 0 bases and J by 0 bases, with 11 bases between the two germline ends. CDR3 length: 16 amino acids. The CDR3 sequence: CASSLEWTKSTDTQYF. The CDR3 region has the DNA TGCGCCAGCAGCTTGGAGTGGACAAAGAGCACAGATACGCAGTATTTT. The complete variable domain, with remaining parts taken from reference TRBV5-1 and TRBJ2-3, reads KAGVTQTPRYLIKTRGQQVTLSCSPISGHRSVSWYQQTPGQGLQFLFEYFSETQRNKGNFPGRFSGRQFSNSRSEMNVSTLELGDSALYLCASSLEWTKSTDTQYFGPGTRLTVL.

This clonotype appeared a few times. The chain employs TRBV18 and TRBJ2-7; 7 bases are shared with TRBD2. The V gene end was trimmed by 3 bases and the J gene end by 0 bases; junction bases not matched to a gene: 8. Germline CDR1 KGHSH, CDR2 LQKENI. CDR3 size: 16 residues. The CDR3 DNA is TGTGCCAGCTCACCTCTGACTAGCCCCCTCTCCTACGAGCAGTACTTC. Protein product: CASSPLTSPLSYEQYF.

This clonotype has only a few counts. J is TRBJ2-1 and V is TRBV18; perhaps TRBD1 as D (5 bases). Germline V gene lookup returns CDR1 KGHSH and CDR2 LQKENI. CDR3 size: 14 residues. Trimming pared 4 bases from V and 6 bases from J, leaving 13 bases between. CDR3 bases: TGTGCCAGCTCACTGACTCCGCAGGGCAATGAGCAGTTCTTC. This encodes CASSLTPQGNEQFF.

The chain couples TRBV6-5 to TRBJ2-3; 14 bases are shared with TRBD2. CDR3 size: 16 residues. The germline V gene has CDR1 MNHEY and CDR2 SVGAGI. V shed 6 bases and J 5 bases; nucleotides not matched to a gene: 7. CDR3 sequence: CASRGGLAGAVDTQYF. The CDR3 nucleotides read TGTGCCAGCAGGGGGGGACTAGCGGGAGCGGTAGATACGCAGTATTTT.

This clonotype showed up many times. The CDR3 is CATRQRGTRLSTDTQYF. CDR3 DNA: TGTGCCACCAGACAAAGGGGGACTCGTCTTAGCACAGATACGCAGTATTTT. V usage is TRBV15 and J usage is TRBJ2-3; D is tentatively TRBD1 or TRBD2 (6 bases each). CDR3 length: 17 amino acids. Germline V gives CDR1 LNHNV, CDR2 YYDKDF (reference sequence). The germline V and J ends were trimmed by 6 bases and 0 bases, with 19 bases remaining between them.

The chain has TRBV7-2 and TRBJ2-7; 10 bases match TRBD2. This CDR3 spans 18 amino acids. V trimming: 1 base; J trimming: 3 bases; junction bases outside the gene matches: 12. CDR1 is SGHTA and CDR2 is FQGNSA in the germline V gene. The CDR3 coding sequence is TGTGCCAGCAGCTTAGGGCTAGCGGGAGATCCTGGGGGCTACGAGCAGTACTTC. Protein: CASSLGLAGDPGGYEQYF.